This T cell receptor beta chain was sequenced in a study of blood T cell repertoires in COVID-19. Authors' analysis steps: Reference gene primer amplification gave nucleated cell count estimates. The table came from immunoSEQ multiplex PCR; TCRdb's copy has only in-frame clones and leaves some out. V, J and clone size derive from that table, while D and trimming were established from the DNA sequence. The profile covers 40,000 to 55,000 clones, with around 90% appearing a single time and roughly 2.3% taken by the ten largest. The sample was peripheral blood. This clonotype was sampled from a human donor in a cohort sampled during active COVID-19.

CDR3 nucleotide sequence: TGTGCCAGCAGCCCCGACTATCGTGGCACAGATACGCAGTATTTT. It translates to CASSPDYRGTDTQYF. The rearrangement links TRBV7-6 to TRBJ2-3; D may be TRBD2 (5 bases). CDR3 size: 15 residues. From germline, CDR1 is SGHVS and CDR2 FNYEAQ. Between the trimmed V and J ends, which lost 5 bases and 1 base, there was a span of 13 bases.